This entry lists 8 T cell receptor beta chains sequenced from one sample in a study of T cell responses to AZD1222 COVID-19 vaccine. The repertoire was sequenced with immunoSEQ multiplex PCR; TCRdb's copy has only in-frame clones and lacks some. The table records about 120,000 clones, 85% to 95% of them present only once. This material consisted of peripheral blood, taken on day 0 of AZD1222 vaccination. These TCRs come from an adult in good health.

The chain is built from TRBV27 and TRBJ2-5; perhaps TRBD1 as D (6 bases). Germline loops: CDR1 MNHEY, CDR2 SMNVEV (reference sequence). The CDR3 has 14 residues. The V gene lost 5 bases and the J gene lost 1 base, with 11 bases spanning the gap. CDR3 amino acids: CASSKNRAQETQYF. The CDR3 DNA sequence: TGTGCCAGCAGTAAGAACAGGGCCCAAGAGACCCAGTACTTC.

The chain employs TRBV19 and TRBJ2-5; no firm D call. Germline V lookup: CDR1 LNHDA, CDR2 SQIVND (reference sequence). This CDR3 spans 12 amino acids. The germline V and J ends were trimmed by 3 bases and 4 bases, with 6 bases remaining between them. The CDR3 DNA sequence: TGTGCCAGTAGTATGCTTTTAGAGACCCAGTACTTC. Its translation is CASSMLLETQYF.

This rearrangement joins TRBV18 to TRBJ1-3; tentative D call: TRBD1 (6 bases). The CDR3 loop spans 14 amino acids. Germline CDR1 KGHSH, CDR2 LQKENI. Trimming cost V 8 bases and J 2 bases, with 13 bases left between them. The CDR3 bases are TGTGCCAGCGGAAGACAGGTGACTGGAAACACCATATATTTT. This gives the protein CASGRQVTGNTIYF. The full variable domain, rest sourced from reference TRBV18 and TRBJ1-3, is NAGVMQNPRHLVRRRGQEARLRCSPMKGHSHVYWYRQLPEEGLKFMVYLQKENIIDESGMPKERFSAEFPKEGPSILRIQQVVRGDSAAYFCASGRQVTGNTIYFGEGSWLTVV.

This clone was picked up a small number of times. This rearrangement joins TRBV27 to TRBJ1-1; the match to TRBD1 covers 7 bases. Germline loops: CDR1 MNHEY, CDR2 SMNVEV (reference sequence). With 3 bases clipped from V and 1 base from J, the junction kept 2 bases outside the gene matches. The CDR3 is 14 amino acids. In nucleotides, the CDR3 is TGTGCCAGCAGTTTCCAGGGGGAGAACACTGAAGCTTTCTTT. It specifies CASSFQGENTEAFF.

This clone was recorded once. This chain links TRBV10-1 with TRBJ1-1; no definite D call. V lost 6 bases, J lost 6 bases, and 14 bases lay in between. Germline V gene sequence: CDR1 WNHNN, CDR2 SYGVQD (reference sequence). This CDR3 has 13 amino acids. DNA for the CDR3: TGCGCCAGCAGCCCTAATTCGCGCTCTGAAGCTTTCTTT. Its protein is CASSPNSRSEAFF.

This rearrangement joins TRBV24-1 to TRBJ2-7, with no clear D. Between the trimmed V and J ends, which lost 2 bases and 6 bases, there was a span of 7 bases. In germline, CDR1 is KGHDR, CDR2 SFDVKD. The CDR3 has 12 residues. CDR3: CATSDWAGEQYF. The CDR3 bases are TGTGCCACCAGTGATTGGGCAGGCGAGCAGTACTTC.

This chain joins TRBV19 and TRBJ1-1; D is perhaps TRBD1 (5 bases). Germline CDR1 and CDR2: LNHDA and SQIVND (reference sequence). The CDR3 is 12 residues long. The V end was cut by 3 bases, the J end by 5 bases, with 7 bases between. The chain's CDR3 is CASSMGGTEAFF. The DNA of the CDR3 is TGTGCCAGTAGTATGGGGGGAACTGAAGCTTTCTTT. Based on the CDR3 plus reference TRBV19 and TRBJ1-1, the full variable domain is DGGITQSPKYLFRKEGQNVTLSCEQNLNHDAMYWYRQDPGQGLRLIYYSQIVNDFQKGDIAEGYSVSREKKESFPLTVTSAQKNPTAFYLCASSMGGTEAFFGQGTRLTVV.

The gene calls are TRBV5-1 and TRBJ2-5; 9 bases are shared with TRBD2. The CDR3 contains 13 residues. Trimming cost V 5 bases and J 5 bases; bases outside gene matches: 4. Germline CDR1 reads SGHRS; CDR2 reads YFSETQ. The CDR3 region is CASRSGGRETQYF. Written as DNA, the CDR3 is TGCGCCAGCAGAAGCGGGGGGAGGGAGACCCAGTACTTC. Supplemented by reference TRBV5-1 and TRBJ2-5, the full variable domain reads KAGVTQTPRYLIKTRGQQVTLSCSPISGHRSVSWYQQTPGQGLQFLFEYFSETQRNKGNFPGRFSGRQFSNSRSEMNVSTLELGDSALYLCASRSGGRETQYFGPGTRLLVL.